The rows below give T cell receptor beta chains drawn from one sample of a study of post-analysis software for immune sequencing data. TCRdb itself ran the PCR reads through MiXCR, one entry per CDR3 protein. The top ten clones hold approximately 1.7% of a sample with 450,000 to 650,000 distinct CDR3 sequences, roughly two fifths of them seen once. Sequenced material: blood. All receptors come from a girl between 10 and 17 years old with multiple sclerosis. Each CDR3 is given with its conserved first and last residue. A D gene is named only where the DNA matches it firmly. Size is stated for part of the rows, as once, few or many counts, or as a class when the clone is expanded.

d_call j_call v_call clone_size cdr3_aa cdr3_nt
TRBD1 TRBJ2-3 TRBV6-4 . CASSDKTGEADTQYF TGTGCCAGCAGTGACAAAACAGGGGAAGCAGATACGCAGTATTTT
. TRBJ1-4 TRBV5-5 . CASSLLGTREKLFF TGTGCCAGCAGCTTATTAGGGACAAGGGAAAAACTGTTTTTT
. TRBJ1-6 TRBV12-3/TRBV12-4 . CASRHSNNNSPLHF TGTGCCAGCAGACACTCGAATAATAATTCACCCCTCCACTTT
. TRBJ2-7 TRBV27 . CASTSRVSSYEQYF TGTGCCAGCACCTCACGGGTAAGCTCCTACGAGCAGTACTTC
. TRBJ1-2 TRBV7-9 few CASSPRDARGYGYTF TGTGCCAGCAGCCCCCGGGACGCCCGAGGATATGGCTACACCTTC
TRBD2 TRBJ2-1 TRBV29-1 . CSVEGWRETYNEQFF TGCAGCGTTGAAGGTTGGCGGGAGACTTACAATGAGCAGTTCTTC
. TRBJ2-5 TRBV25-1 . CASRRTGSQYF TGTGCCAGCAGGAGGACGGGATCCCAGTACTTC
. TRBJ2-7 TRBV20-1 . CSARATGYEQYF TGCAGTGCTAGGGCGACAGGCTACGAGCAGTACTTC
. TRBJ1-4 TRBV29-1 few CSPLGGTDLATNEKLFF TGCAGCCCTTTAGGTGGGACGGATCTTGCAACTAATGAAAAACTGTTTTTT
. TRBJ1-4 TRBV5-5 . CASSPLGGPQEKLFF TGTGCCAGCAGCCCCCTTGGGGGGCCTCAGGAAAAACTGTTTTTT
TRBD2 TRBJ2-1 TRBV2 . CASRATSGGIFYNEQFF TGTGCCAGCAGGGCGACTAGCGGGGGGATTTTCTACAATGAGCAGTTCTTC
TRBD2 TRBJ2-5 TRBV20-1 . CSARDAGGARFLKTQYF TGCAGTGCTAGAGATGCCGGGGGGGCGCGATTCCTCAAGACCCAGTACTTC
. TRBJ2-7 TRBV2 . CASSPPDFSYEQYF TGTGCCAGCAGCCCCCCGGACTTCTCCTACGAGCAGTACTTC
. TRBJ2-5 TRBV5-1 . CASSLARWERRQETQYF TGCGCCAGCAGCTTGGCCAGGTGGGAGAGGCGTCAAGAGACCCAGTACTTC
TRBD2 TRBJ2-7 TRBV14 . CASSQDSGMSYEQYF TGTGCCAGCAGCCAAGATAGCGGGATGTCCTACGAGCAGTACTTC
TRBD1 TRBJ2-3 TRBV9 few CASSPFGTASTDTQYF TGTGCCAGCAGCCCTTTCGGGACAGCTAGCACAGATACGCAGTATTTT
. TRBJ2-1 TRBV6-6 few CASNGDPTDRKEQFF TGTGCCAGCAACGGGGACCCAACCGACCGCAAAGAGCAGTTCTTC
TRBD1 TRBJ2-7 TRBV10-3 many CAISDPRGREYEQYF TGTGCCATCAGTGACCCCAGGGGGCGCGAGTACGAGCAGTACTTC
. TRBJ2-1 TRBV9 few CASSHGGSEQFF TGTGCCAGCAGCCATGGGGGGTCTGAGCAGTTCTTC
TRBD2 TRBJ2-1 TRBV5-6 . CASSLRGRGDEQFF TGTGCCAGCAGCTTGCGTGGGAGGGGCGATGAGCAGTTCTTC
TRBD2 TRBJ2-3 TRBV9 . CASSPYVRGGEDTQYF TGTGCCAGCAGCCCCTATGTTCGGGGAGGGGAAGATACGCAGTATTTT
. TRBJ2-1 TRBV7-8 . CASSLAVAYNEQFF TGTGCCAGCAGCTTAGCAGTAGCCTACAATGAGCAGTTCTTC
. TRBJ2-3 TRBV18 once CASSPKRRGTDTQYF TGTGCCAGCTCACCAAAACGACGGGGGACAGATACGCAGTATTTT
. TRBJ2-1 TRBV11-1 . CASSRGLLSSYNEQFF TGTGCCAGCAGCCGCGGGCTTTTGAGCTCCTACAATGAGCAGTTCTTC
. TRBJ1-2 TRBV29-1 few CSVGETNRAYGYTF TGCAGCGTTGGAGAGACTAACAGGGCCTATGGCTACACCTTC
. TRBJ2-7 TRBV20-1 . CSARARRRGEQYF TGCAGTGCTAGAGCCCGAAGGCGGGGCGAGCAGTACTTC
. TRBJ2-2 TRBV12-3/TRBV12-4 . CASRAGQSGELFF TGTGCCAGCAGAGCCGGACAGTCCGGGGAGCTGTTTTTT
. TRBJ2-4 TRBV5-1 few CASSLEEGWSIQYF TGCGCCAGCAGCTTGGAAGAAGGGTGGAGCATTCAGTACTTC
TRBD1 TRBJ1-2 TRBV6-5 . CASSYKQGARGCTF TGTGCCAGCAGTTATAAACAGGGGGCGCGAGGCTGCACCTTC
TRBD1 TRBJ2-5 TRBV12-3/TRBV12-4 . CASSSQGVGETQYF TGTGCCAGCAGTAGTCAGGGGGTCGGGGAGACCCAGTACTTC
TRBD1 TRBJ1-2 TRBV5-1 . CASSLSGQTNYGYTF TGCGCCAGCAGCTTGTCGGGACAGACTAACTATGGCTACACCTTC
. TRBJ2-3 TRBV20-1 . CSGSNGDTQYF TGCAGTGGCTCCAATGGAGATACGCAGTATTTT
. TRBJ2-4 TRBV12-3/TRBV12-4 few CASSFGLSTKNIQYF TGTGCCAGCAGTTTTGGACTATCGACCAAAAACATTCAGTACTTC
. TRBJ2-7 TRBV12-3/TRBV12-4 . CASSSSEASYEQYF TGTGCCAGCAGTTCCTCGGAGGCCTCCTACGAGCAGTACTTC
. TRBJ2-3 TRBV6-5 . CASRRPGTFTDTQYF TGTGCCAGCAGGCGTCCCGGGACTTTCACAGATACGCAGTATTTT
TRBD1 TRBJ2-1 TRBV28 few CASSFRGRGLGNEQFF TGTGCCAGCAGTTTCAGGGGCAGGGGGCTTGGAAATGAGCAGTTCTTC
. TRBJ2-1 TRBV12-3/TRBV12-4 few CASSPTRSSYNEQFF TGTGCCAGCAGTCCGACTAGGAGCTCCTACAATGAGCAGTTCTTC
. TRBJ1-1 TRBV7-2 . CASTPAGGNTEAFF TGTGCCAGCACCCCTGCGGGGGGGAACACTGAAGCTTTCTTT
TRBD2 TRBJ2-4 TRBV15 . CATSTIAGESQYF TGTGCCACCAGCACTATAGCGGGAGAGAGTCAGTACTTC
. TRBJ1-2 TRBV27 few CASRAGGTLSNYGYTF TGTGCCAGCAGGGCGGGCGGAACCCTCAGTAACTATGGCTACACCTTC
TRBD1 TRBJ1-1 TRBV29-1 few CSASGTGVGEAFF TGCAGCGCATCCGGGACAGGGGTAGGTGAAGCTTTCTTT
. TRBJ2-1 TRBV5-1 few CASSVSGGGTYNEQFF TGCGCCAGCAGCGTCTCAGGGGGAGGCACCTACAATGAGCAGTTCTTC
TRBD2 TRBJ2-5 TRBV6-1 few CASRSLAGEVETQYF TGTGCCAGTAGGTCCCTAGCGGGAGAGGTAGAGACCCAGTACTTC
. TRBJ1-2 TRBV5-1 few CASSLESPSYGYTF TGCGCCAGCAGCTTGGAAAGCCCTTCCTATGGCTACACCTTC
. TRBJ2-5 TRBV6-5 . CASSYSPFSGVEETQYF TGTGCCAGCAGTTACTCCCCCTTTTCGGGAGTAGAAGAGACCCAGTACTTC
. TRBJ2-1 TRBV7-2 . CASSLAITDEQFF TGTGCCAGCAGCTTAGCGATAACGGATGAGCAGTTCTTC
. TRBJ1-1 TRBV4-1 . CASSPPVPHTEAFF TGCGCCAGCAGCCCCCCGGTACCACACACTGAAGCTTTCTTT
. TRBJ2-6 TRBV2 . CASSEDRVPSGANVLTF TGTGCCAGCAGTGAAGACAGGGTGCCCTCTGGGGCCAACGTCCTGACTTTC
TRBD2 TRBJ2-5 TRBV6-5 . CASSYSRLAGPLGETQYF TGTGCCAGCAGTTACTCCCGACTAGCGGGACCCTTGGGAGAGACCCAGTACTTC
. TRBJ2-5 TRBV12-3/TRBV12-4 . CASSLAEQGECFRETQYF TGTGCCAGCAGTTTAGCGGAACAGGGAGAATGTTTTAGAGAGACCCAGTACTTC
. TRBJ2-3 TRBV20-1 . CSATPPGGDTQYF TGCAGTGCCACTCCCCCTGGAGGAGATACGCAGTATTTT
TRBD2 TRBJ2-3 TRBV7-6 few CASSLVSSGGAGDTQYF TGTGCCAGCAGCTTAGTCTCTAGCGGGGGGGCAGGAGATACGCAGTATTTT
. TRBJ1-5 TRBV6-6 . CAGQQGGGNQPQHF TGTGCCGGCCAACAGGGAGGTGGCAATCAGCCCCAGCATTTT
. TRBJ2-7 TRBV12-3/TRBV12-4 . CASSRSGFTYEQYF TGTGCCAGCAGTCGTAGCGGATTTACCTACGAGCAGTACTTC
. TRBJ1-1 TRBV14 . CASSQAGGATEAFF TGTGCCAGCAGCCAGGCAGGCGGGGCCACTGAAGCTTTCTTT
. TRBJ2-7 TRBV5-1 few CASSSGALPTQYF TGCGCCAGCAGCTCCGGGGCATTACCTACCCAGTACTTC
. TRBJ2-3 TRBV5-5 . CASSLEGARTDAQYF TGTGCCAGCAGCTTGGAGGGCGCCCGCACAGATGCGCAGTATTTT
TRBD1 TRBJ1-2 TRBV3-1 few CASRLRDRGTGGYTF TGTGCTAGCAGACTCCGGGACAGGGGTACGGGTGGCTACACCTTC
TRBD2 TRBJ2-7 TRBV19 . CASSISSGRSDNEQYF TGTGCCAGTAGTATATCCAGCGGGAGATCCGACAATGAGCAGTACTTC
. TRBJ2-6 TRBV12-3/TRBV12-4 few CASTEISGANVLTF TGTGCCAGCACCGAAATCTCTGGGGCCAACGTCCTGACTTTC